The TCR beta chain under discussion was sequenced for a study of CD8 T cells in Susac syndrome. Study observations and caveats: The TCR sequencing and HLA analysis in the study involved a relatively small number of individuals, as the study acknowledged.

TCR beta from blood CD8+ and CD4+ T cells was sequenced. Through negative isolation, CD4+ and CD8+ T cells were obtained, while TEMRA cells were enriched using FACS. The CDR3 consists of 14 residues. Looked up from germline, CDR1 is SSHAT and CDR2 is FNYEAQ (reference sequence). V trimming: 6 bases; J trimming: 1 base; junction bases outside the gene matches: 2. Random hexamers were used to reverse transcribe an amount of about 0.45 to 1 ug RNA. Via MiXCR, TCRdb re-called the immunoSEQ multiplex PCR reads, giving one row per CDR3 protein. Of 150,000 to 200,000 distinct CDR3 sequences listed, 85% to 95% are singletons. As to this clonotype: Its antigen is unknown.

Specimen: CD4+ T cells from PBMCs. This chain uses TRBV7-7 with TRBJ2-2, with 7 bases fitting TRBD2. The receptor's source is a human donor with multiple sclerosis. For the CDR3, the DNA is TGTGCCAGCAGGTCTAGCGGGAACACCGGGGAGCTGTTTTTT. Translated: CASRSSGNTGELFF.